Sequencing of this T cell receptor beta chain was carried out in a study of T cells in Graves' hyperthyroidism and ophthalmopathy. Across the whole study: At initial diagnosis, before any treatment had begun, peripheral blood was obtained.

Every diagnosis used clinical symptoms, serum thyroxine and TRAb, thyroid ultrasound and orbital computed tomography. RNA transcripts were the template for amplifying TCR beta CDR3 regions. The HTBI primer set was used in a first-round RT-PCR of the TCR CDR3. TCRdb recomputed calls from the multiplex PCR reads with MiXCR, one row per CDR3 protein. The sample holds 250,000 to 300,000 distinct CDR3 sequences, approximately 15% seen once. Study-wide results and caveats: The model predicted ophthalmopathy a median approximately six months before onset. From stable hyperthyroidism, ophthalmopathy was separated by a 13 V-J model.

The ends lost 4 bases at V and 1 base at J; junction bases unmatched: 6. The V gene's germline CDR1 is SGDLS and CDR2 YYNGEE. The CDR3 sequence is 18 residues long. Note on this clonotype: Antigen: not known.

Sequencing input: blood. This sequence originates from a woman aged 60 to 75 with Graves' ophthalmopathy. V is TRBV9 and J is TRBJ2-2, with 14 nucleotides matching TRBD2. The CDR3 is CASSTGTSGGRNTGELFF. The CDR3 region has the DNA TGTGCCAGCAGCACCGGGACTAGCGGGGGTAGGAACACCGGGGAGCTGTTTTTT.